The 22 T cell receptor beta chains presented below share a single source sample, sequenced in a study of Graves' ophthalmopathy and Graves' hyperthyroidism. Scientists amplified the TCR beta CDR3 regions from RNA transcripts. RT-PCR in the first round used HTBI primers; a second-round multiplex PCR followed. MiXCR, run by TCRdb on the multiplex PCR reads, gives a single entry per CDR3 protein. The repertoire includes a few hundred thousand distinct CDR3 sequences, 20% to 25% of them detected once, and around 3.2% sits in the top ten. Sequences were obtained from peripheral blood. The source is a woman aged 18-35 years with stable Graves' hyperthyroidism.

About this clonotype: Germline is not matched at one junction end, which may reflect a read error. The chain employs TRBV9 and TRBJ2-5, with 13 nucleotides matching TRBD2. This CDR3 contains 16 residues. CDR1 SGDLS and CDR2 YYNGEE come from the germline V gene. CDR3 residues: CASSVRLAGGQETRYF. The CDR3 bases are TGTGCCAGCAGCGTCAGACTAGCGGGGGGCCAAGAGACCCGGTACTTC.

Many counts were recorded for this clonotype. This chain links TRBV7-2 with TRBJ2-2, with D maybe TRBD1 (6 bases). V was pared by 5 bases and J by 6 bases, with 10 bases between. This CDR3 is 13 amino acids long. Germline V gives CDR1 SGHTA, CDR2 FQGNSA. CDR3: CASSNRVSGELFF. In DNA form, the CDR3 reads TGTGCCAGCAGCAACAGGGTTTCCGGGGAGCTGTTTTTT.

This clonotype was seen at least ten times. The chain links TRBV2 to TRBJ1-5; D remains ambiguous. Per the germline V gene, CDR1 is SNHLY and CDR2 is FYNNEI. Trimming shortened V by 7 bases and J by 2 bases, and 9 bases separated the two germline ends. The CDR3 contains 13 residues. The CDR3 loop is CASNSDGNQPQHF. In DNA, the CDR3 is TGTGCCAGCAATTCGGATGGCAATCAGCCCCAGCATTTT.

This clonotype was detected ten times or more. The chain has TRBV12-3 or TRBV12-4 and TRBJ1-1, with a weak D call TRBD1 (6 bases). The CDR3 loop spans 15 amino acids. With 2 bases removed from V and 1 base from J, the gap between germline ends came to 11 bases. The CDR3 nucleotides read TGTGCCAGCAGTTTACACAGGGACGCGAACACTGAAGCTTTCTTT. Translating it yields CASSLHRDANTEAFF.

Concerning this clonotype itself: The conserved closing phenylalanine or tryptophan is absent in this CDR3, likely reflecting a read error. V is TRBV6-5 and J is TRBJ1-2; 7 bases line up with TRBD1. In germline, CDR1 is MNHEY, CDR2 SVGAGI. This CDR3 has 16 amino acids. J was trimmed by 4 bases and V by 2 bases; bases with no gene match: 10. The CDR3 DNA sequence: TGTGCCAGCAGTTACGACGCAGGGGGAAGCCCCTATGGCTACACCGTC. This sequence encodes CASSYDAGGSPYGYTV.

There are many counts of this clonotype. J is TRBJ2-4 and V is TRBV20-1; no firm D call. The CDR3 sequence is 9 residues long. Trimming shortened V by 5 bases and J by 7 bases, and 3 bases separated the two germline ends. From germline, CDR1 is DFQATT and CDR2 SNEGSKA (reference sequence). CDR3 protein: CSAGNIQYF. The CDR3 DNA follows: TGCAGTGCTGGGAACATTCAGTACTTC.

V gene TRBV6-2 or TRBV6-3 combines with J gene TRBJ2-7; 14 nucleotides agree with TRBD2. The CDR3 length is 19 residues. CDR1 and CDR2 from the germline V gene are MNHEY and SVGEGT. Trimming took 3 bases from V and 0 from J; bases not matched to a gene: 10. CDR3 DNA: TGTGCCAGCAGTTATGGGCCGGGACTAGCGGGAGTAGGCTCCTACGAGCAGTACTTC. Translating gives CASSYGPGLAGVGSYEQYF.

In its sample, this clonotype was seen a few times. The V and J genes are TRBV5-6 and TRBJ1-1; D gene ambiguous. V lost 0 bases and J lost 12, with 12 bases in between. From germline, CDR1 is SGHDT and CDR2 YYEEEE. The CDR3 length is 12 residues. The CDR3 region is CASSLDPSETFF. As DNA, the CDR3 is TGTGCCAGCAGCTTGGACCCCAGCGAAACTTTCTTT.

V and J are TRBV6-4 and TRBJ2-2; TRBD2 matches 7 bases. V lost 6 bases, J lost 1 base, and 5 bases stayed unmatched. Germline V CDR1 and CDR2: MRHNA, SNTAGT. The CDR3 totals 15 residues. DNA for the CDR3: TGTGCCAGCAGAAGGGAGCGGGAGAACACCGGGGAGCTGTTTTTT. Encoded protein: CASRRERENTGELFF.

Concerning this clonotype itself: Being one base from a much bigger clone, this may be a read error. This sequence joins TRBV28 and TRBJ2-1, with D perhaps TRBD2 (6 bases). Germline values: CDR1 MDHEN, CDR2 SYDVKM. This CDR3 spans 15 amino acids. Here the CDR3 DNA reads TGTGCCAGCAAGCAGGACGGGAGCTCCTACAATGAGAAGTTCTTC. The encoded protein is CASKQDGSSYNEKFF.

This clonotype was counted ten times or more. V usage is TRBV11-1 and J usage is TRBJ2-7, with TRBD1 matching over 8 bases. The V and J ends lost 5 bases and 0 bases, in that order; junction bases with no gene match: 15. CDR3 length equals 18 residues. Germline V lookup: CDR1 SGHAT, CDR2 FQDESV (reference sequence). CDR3 region: CASSDRVRGPYLSYEQYF. Here the CDR3 DNA reads TGTGCCAGCAGCGACAGGGTCAGGGGGCCCTATCTCTCCTACGAGCAGTACTTC.

This clonotype was observed at least ten times. The chain couples TRBV7-2 to TRBJ2-7; possible D gene TRBD1, 5 bases. The CDR3 totals 14 residues. V lost 3 bases and J lost 2, with 11 bases in between. CDR1 is SGHTA and CDR2 is FQGNSA in the germline V gene. CDR3 amino acids: CASSFGDRAYEQYF. DNA for the CDR3: TGTGCCAGCAGCTTCGGAGACAGAGCCTACGAGCAGTACTTC.

This clonotype was found many times. CDR3 amino acids: CSAARDSLAKNIQYF. The CDR3 bases are TGCAGTGCAGCCCGGGACAGTTTAGCCAAAAACATTCAGTACTTC. This sequence joins TRBV20-1 and TRBJ2-4; 7 bases align to TRBD1. Germline CDR1 is DFQATT and CDR2 is SNEGSKA (reference sequence). With 6 bases clipped from V and 0 bases from J, the junction kept 8 bases outside the gene matches. The CDR3 sequence is 15 residues long.

This clonotype was seen a handful of times. V usage is TRBV11-2 and J usage is TRBJ1-6; 7 nucleotides match TRBD1. Germline CDR1 is SGHAT and CDR2 is FQNNGV. The trim removed 4 bases at V and 5 bases at J, leaving 5 bases unmatched. This CDR3 spans 15 amino acids. CDR3 protein: CASSSGQTDNSPLHF. Here the CDR3 DNA reads TGTGCCAGCAGCTCGGGACAGACTGATAATTCACCCCTCCACTTT.

This clonotype was picked up many times. The CDR3 protein is CASSLGTLYEQYF. CDR3 DNA: TGTGCCAGCAGCCTCGGGACACTGTACGAGCAGTACTTC. The chain carries TRBV5-4 and TRBJ2-7; tentative D call: TRBD1 (6 bases). CDR1 SGHNT and CDR2 YYREEE come from the germline V gene (reference sequence). The CDR3 is 13 amino acids. Trimming pared 4 bases from V and 4 bases from J, leaving 12 bases between. Variable domain in full (rest from reference TRBV5-4 and TRBJ2-7): ETGVTQSPTHLIKTRGQQVTLRCSSQSGHNTVSWYQQALGQGPQFIFQYYREEENGRGNFPPRFSGLQFPNYSSELNVNALELDDSALYLCASSLGTLYEQYFGPGTRLTVT.

This clonotype was detected many times. The CDR3 reads CASSLDGQGANYGYTF. CDR3 bases: TGTGCCAGCAGCTTAGATGGACAGGGGGCTAACTATGGCTACACCTTC. The chain recombines TRBV11-2 with TRBJ1-2; TRBD1 matches at 10 bases. This CDR3 has 16 amino acids. V shed 0 bases and J 0 bases; nucleotides not matched to a gene: 1. Looked up from germline, CDR1 is SGHAT and CDR2 is FQNNGV.

This clonotype was found many times. This sequence joins TRBV30 and TRBJ2-7; 11 nucleotides match TRBD2. The germline V gene encodes CDR1 GTSNPN and CDR2 SVGIG (reference sequence). Trimming removed 8 bases from V and 4 bases from J; junction bases left unmatched: 16. The CDR3 totals 16 residues. CDR3 in amino acids: CAGRASLAGALYEQYF. The CDR3, as DNA: TGTGCCGGCCGAGCGTCACTAGCGGGGGCTCTATACGAGCAGTACTTC.

There are many counts of this clonotype. The chain carries TRBV10-3 and TRBJ2-5; D uncertain. Trimming took 3 bases from V and 2 from J, leaving 10 bases between them. Germline CDR1 ENHRY, CDR2 SYGVKD. CDR3 length equals 14 residues. The CDR3 nucleotides are TGTGCCATCAGTGAACGTTTCATTCAAGAGACCCAGTACTTC. It encodes CAISERFIQETQYF.

This clonotype was counted at least ten times. This chain uses TRBV12-3 or TRBV12-4 with TRBJ1-1; D remains ambiguous. The CDR3 has 11 amino acids. V was clipped by 7 bases and J by 7 bases, with 10 bases between them. This CDR3 is CASTPGGEAFF. The CDR3 DNA reads as TGTGCCAGCACCCCGGGCGGTGAAGCTTTCTTT.

This clonotype has ten or more counts. This chain joins TRBV19 and TRBJ1-5, with D perhaps matching TRBD1 (5 bases). The CDR3 length is 15 residues. Trimming removed 5 bases at V and 3 bases at J, with 14 bases between. Germline V lookup: CDR1 LNHDA, CDR2 SQIVND (reference sequence). In DNA, the CDR3 is TGTGCCAGTAGTGCGGGACGGCGACACAATCAGCCCCAGCATTTT. Protein sequence: CASSAGRRHNQPQHF. Looking up the rest from reference TRBV19 and TRBJ1-5 gives the full variable domain: DGGITQSPKYLFRKEGQNVTLSCEQNLNHDAMYWYRQDPGQGLRLIYYSQIVNDFQKGDIAEGYSVSREKKESFPLTVTSAQKNPTAFYLCASSAGRRHNQPQHFGDGTRLSIL.

This chain uses TRBV6-5 with TRBJ2-7, with D tentatively TRBD1 (6 bases). The CDR3 runs to 14 residues. Germline values: CDR1 MNHEY, CDR2 SVGAGI. Trimming took off 3 bases at V and 0 bases at J, with 9 bases between the two ends. The CDR3 loop is CASSYSDSSYEQYF. The CDR3 coding sequence is TGTGCCAGCAGTTATTCGGACAGCTCCTACGAGCAGTACTTC.

Many counts were recorded for this clonotype. The CDR3 region is CASSIGGIRRNTIYF. CDR3 bases: TGTGCCAGTAGTATAGGAGGGATTCGCCGAAACACCATATATTTT. The rearrangement joins TRBV19 to TRBJ1-3; D unclear. The CDR3 runs 15 residues. Trimming stripped 1 base from V and 5 bases from J, with 12 bases between. Germline CDR1 LNHDA, CDR2 SQIVND (reference sequence).